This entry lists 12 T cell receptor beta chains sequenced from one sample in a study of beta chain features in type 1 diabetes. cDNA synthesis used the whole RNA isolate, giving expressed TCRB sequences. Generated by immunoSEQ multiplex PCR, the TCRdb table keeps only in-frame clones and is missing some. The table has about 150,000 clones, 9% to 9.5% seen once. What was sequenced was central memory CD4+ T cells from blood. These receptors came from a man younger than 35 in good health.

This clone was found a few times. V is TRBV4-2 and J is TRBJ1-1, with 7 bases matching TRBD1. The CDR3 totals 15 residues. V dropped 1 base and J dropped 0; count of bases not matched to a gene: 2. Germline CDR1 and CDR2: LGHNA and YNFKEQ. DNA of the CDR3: TGTGCCAGCAGCCAAGGGGGACAGATGAACACTGAAGCTTTCTTT. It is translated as CASSQGGQMNTEAFF.

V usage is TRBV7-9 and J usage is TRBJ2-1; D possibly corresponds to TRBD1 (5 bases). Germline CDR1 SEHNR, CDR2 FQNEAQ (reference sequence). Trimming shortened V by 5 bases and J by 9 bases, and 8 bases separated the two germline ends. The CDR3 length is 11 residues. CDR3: CASSPQVEQFF. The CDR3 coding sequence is TGTGCCAGCAGCCCACAGGTTGAGCAGTTCTTC.

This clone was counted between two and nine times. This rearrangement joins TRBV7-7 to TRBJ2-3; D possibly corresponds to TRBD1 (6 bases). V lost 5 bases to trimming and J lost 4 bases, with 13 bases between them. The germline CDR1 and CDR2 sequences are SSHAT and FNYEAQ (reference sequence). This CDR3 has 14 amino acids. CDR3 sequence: CASSLQGLADTQYF. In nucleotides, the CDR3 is TGTGCCAGCAGCCTACAGGGTCTGGCAGATACGCAGTATTTT.

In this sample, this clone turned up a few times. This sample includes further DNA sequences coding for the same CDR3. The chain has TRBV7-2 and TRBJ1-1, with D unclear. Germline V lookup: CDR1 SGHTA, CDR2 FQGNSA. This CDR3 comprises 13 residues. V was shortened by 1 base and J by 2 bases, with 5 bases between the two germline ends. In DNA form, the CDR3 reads TGTGCCAGCAGCTTAGGGCAAAACACTGAAGCTTTCTTT. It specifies CASSLGQNTEAFF.

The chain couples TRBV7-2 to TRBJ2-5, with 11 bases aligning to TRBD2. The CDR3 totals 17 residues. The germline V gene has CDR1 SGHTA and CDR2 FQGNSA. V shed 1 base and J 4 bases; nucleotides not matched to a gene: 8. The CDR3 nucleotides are TGTGCCAGCAGCTTAGTTGGTAGCGGGGGGGCCGTAGAGACCCAGTACTTC. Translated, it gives CASSLVGSGGAVETQYF. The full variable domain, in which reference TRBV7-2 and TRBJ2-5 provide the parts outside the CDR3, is GAGVSQSPSNKVTEKGKDVELRCDPISGHTALYWYRQSLGQGLEFLIYFQGNSAPDKSGLPSDRFSAERTGGSVSTLTIQRTQQEDSAVYLCASSLVGSGGAVETQYFGPGTRLLVL.

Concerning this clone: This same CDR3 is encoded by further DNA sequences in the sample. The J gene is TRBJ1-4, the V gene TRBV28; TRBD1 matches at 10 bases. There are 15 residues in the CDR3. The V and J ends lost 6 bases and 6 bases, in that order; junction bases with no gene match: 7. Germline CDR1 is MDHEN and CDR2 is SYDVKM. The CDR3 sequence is CASSPRQGAYEKLFF. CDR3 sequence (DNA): TGTGCCAGCAGCCCAAGACAGGGGGCTTATGAAAAACTGTTTTTT.

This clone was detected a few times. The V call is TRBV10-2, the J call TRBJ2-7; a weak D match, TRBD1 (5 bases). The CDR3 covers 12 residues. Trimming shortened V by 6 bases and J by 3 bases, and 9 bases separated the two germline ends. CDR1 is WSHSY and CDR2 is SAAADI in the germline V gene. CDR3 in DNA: TGCGCCAGCAGATCCCAGGGCTACGAGCAGTACTTC. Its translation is CASRSQGYEQYF.

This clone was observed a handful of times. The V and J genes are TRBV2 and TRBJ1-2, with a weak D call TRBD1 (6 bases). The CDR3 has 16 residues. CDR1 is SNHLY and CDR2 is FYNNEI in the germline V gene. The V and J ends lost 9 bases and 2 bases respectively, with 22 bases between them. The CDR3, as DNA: TGTGCCAGGGGAGACAGGTCAAGCTTCGAGAACTATGGCTACACCTTC. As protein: CARGDRSSFENYGYTF.

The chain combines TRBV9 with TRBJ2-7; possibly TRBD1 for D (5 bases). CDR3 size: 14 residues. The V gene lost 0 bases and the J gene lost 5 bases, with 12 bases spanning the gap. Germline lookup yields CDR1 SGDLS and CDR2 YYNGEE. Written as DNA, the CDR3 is TGTGCCAGCAGCGTAGGGGCAGGGCTGCACGAGCAGTACTTC. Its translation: CASSVGAGLHEQYF.

The CDR3 nucleotides are TGCGCCAGCAGCCAGGACAGGGACGGAGGCTACACCTTC. This encodes CASSQDRDGGYTF. The V and J genes are TRBV4-3 and TRBJ1-2, with 8 positions matching TRBD1. With V trimmed by 3 bases and J by 8 bases, 5 bases remained unmatched. This CDR3 comprises 13 residues. From germline, CDR1 is LGHNA and CDR2 YSLEER.

CDR3 bases: TGTGCCAGCAGCAAGACAGGGTTATGGGGCGCTAGGGCCAAAAACATTCAGTACTTC. It encodes CASSKTGLWGARAKNIQYF. The V call is TRBV5-4, the J call TRBJ2-4; TRBD1 agrees at 7 bases. This CDR3 spans 19 amino acids. J lost 1 base, V lost 4 bases, and 17 bases had no gene match. Germline loops: CDR1 SGHNT, CDR2 YYREEE (reference sequence).

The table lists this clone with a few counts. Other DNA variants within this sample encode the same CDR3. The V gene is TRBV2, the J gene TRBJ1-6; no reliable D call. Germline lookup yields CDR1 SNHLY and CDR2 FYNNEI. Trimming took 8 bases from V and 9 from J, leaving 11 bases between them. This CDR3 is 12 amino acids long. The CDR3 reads CASGETRSPLHF. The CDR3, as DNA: TGTGCCAGCGGGGAGACTCGTTCACCCCTCCACTTT.